In this sample, the clone carrying this T cell receptor (beta chain) turned up once. Its target is unknown. The table came from immunoSEQ multiplex PCR; TCRdb's copy has only in-frame clones and leaves some out. The sample consists of hundreds of thousands of clones, 90% to 96% of them appearing once. The source of the sample is a study of shared clonotypes between healthy human individuals. Study-wide points: Approximately 4.9% of naive CD4 clonotypes were shared across a few donors.

From germline, CDR1 is SGHAT and CDR2 FQNNGV. V was clipped by 1 base and J by 4 bases; unmatched bases: 11. The CDR3 extends over 17 amino acids. This TCR derives from a woman in her 30s in good health. The rearrangement links TRBV11-2 to TRBJ2-7, with 9 bases aligning to TRBD2. The specimen was naive CD4+ T cells sorted from blood. Documented subset: CD45RA+ positively selected. DNA for the CDR3: TGTGCCAGCAGCTTAGTTGGTAAGAGCGGGAGGTTTTACGAGCAGTACTTC. It is translated as CASSLVGKSGRFYEQYF.